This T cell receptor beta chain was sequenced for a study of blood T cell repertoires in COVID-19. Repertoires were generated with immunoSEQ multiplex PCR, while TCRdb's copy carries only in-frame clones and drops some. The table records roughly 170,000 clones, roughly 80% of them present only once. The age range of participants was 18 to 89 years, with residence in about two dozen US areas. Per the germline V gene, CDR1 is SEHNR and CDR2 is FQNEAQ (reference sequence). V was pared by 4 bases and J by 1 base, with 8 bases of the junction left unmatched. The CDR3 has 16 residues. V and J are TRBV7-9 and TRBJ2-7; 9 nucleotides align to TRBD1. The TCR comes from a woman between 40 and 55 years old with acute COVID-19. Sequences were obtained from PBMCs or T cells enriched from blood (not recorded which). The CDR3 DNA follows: TGTGCCAGCAGCTCAGGGACAGGGCCGGGGTCCTACGAGCAGTACTTC. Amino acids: CASSSGTGPGSYEQYF. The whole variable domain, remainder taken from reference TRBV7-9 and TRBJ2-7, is DTGVSQNPRHKITKRGQNVTFRCDPISEHNRLYWYRQTLGQGPEFLTYFQNEAQLEKSRLLSDRFSAERPKGSFSTLEIQRTEQGDSAMYLCASSSGTGPGSYEQYFGPGTRLTVT.